This TCR beta chain was sequenced during a study of blood T cell repertoires in COVID-19. In the study overall: The United States, Italy and Spain supplied acute and convalescent COVID-19 samples.

The CDR3 has 16 residues. Per germline, CDR1 LNHDA and CDR2 SQIVND (reference sequence). The trim removed 5 bases at V and 2 bases at J, leaving 4 bases unmatched. Adults between about 18 and 95 years of age took part from fewer than 30 US areas. Categorization into cohorts depended on clinical history that participants reported. Here immunoSEQ multiplex PCR was the method, and the copy in TCRdb shows in-frame clones only, minus some. The sample includes approximately 270,000 clones, roughly nine tenths of them seen just once. This TCR derives from a human donor in a cohort exposed to, infected with or recovered from COVID-19 (not recorded which). The donor label of this sample is uncertain. Sequencing was done on a sample of PBMCs or T cells enriched from blood (not recorded which). The rearrangement uses TRBV19 and TRBJ2-6; 9 bases line up with TRBD1. The CDR3 bases are TGTGCCAGTAGTGATTACAGGGGGCCTGGGGCCAACGTCCTGACTTTC. Protein: CASSDYRGPGANVLTF.